Listed here are 5 T cell receptor beta chains from one sample, sequenced in a study of cytomegalovirus exposure and HLA in healthy donors. The method was immunoSEQ multiplex PCR; TCRdb's version includes in-frame clones alone and lacks a portion of them. The sample consists of approximately 46,000 clones, roughly 92% of them appearing once. The source material was PBMCs. The receptors derive from a man aged 18 to 30 in good health and CMV-seronegative.

This clone was observed a handful of times. The junction departs from germline at one end; a sequencing error may be responsible. The chain combines TRBV7-7 with TRBJ2-1, with a possible D match to TRBD1 (5 bases). The CDR3 runs to 13 residues. Germline CDR1 and CDR2: SSHAT and FNYEAQ (reference sequence). The CDR3 DNA sequence: TGTGCTAGCAGCTCCCAGGGTTGGGATGAGCAGTTCTTC. Translation: CASSSQGWDEQFF.

The chain links TRBV9 to TRBJ2-1; TRBD2 aligns across 13 bases. This CDR3 contains 15 residues. Germline V gene lookup returns CDR1 SGDLS and CDR2 YYNGEE. V lost 0 bases, J lost 6 bases, and 0 bases stayed unmatched. The CDR3 is CASSVGTSGSNEQFF. As DNA, the CDR3 is TGTGCCAGCAGCGTAGGGACTAGCGGGAGCAATGAGCAGTTCTTC.

The chain recombines TRBV5-5 with TRBJ2-1; perhaps TRBD1 as D (6 bases). Germline V gives CDR1 SGHKS, CDR2 YYEKEE (reference sequence). V lost 4 bases and J 10 bases, leaving 15 bases between the germline ends. This CDR3 region has 13 residues. CDR3 sequence reads: CASSLKAGDEQFF. The CDR3 nucleotides read TGTGCCAGCAGCCTAAAAGCAGGGGACGAGCAGTTCTTC. Based on the CDR3 plus reference TRBV5-5 and TRBJ2-1, the full variable domain is DAGVTQSPTHLIKTRGQQVTLRCSPISGHKSVSWYQQVLGQGPQFIFQYYEKEERGRGNFPDRFSARQFPNYSSELNVNALLLGDSALYLCASSLKAGDEQFFGPGTRLTVL.

The V gene is TRBV6-1, the J gene TRBJ1-1; D unresolved. There are 14 residues in the CDR3. Germline loops: CDR1 MNHNS, CDR2 SASEGT. The ends were cut back, 0 bases at V and 5 bases at J, with 10 bases in the middle. CDR3 sequence reads: CASSEALVLTEAFF. As DNA, the CDR3 is TGTGCCAGCAGTGAAGCACTGGTGTTAACTGAAGCTTTCTTT.

The rearrangement links TRBV2 to TRBJ1-1; maybe TRBD1 (5 bases). The V end was cut by 7 bases, the J end by 1 base, with 13 bases between. This CDR3 spans 14 amino acids. CDR1 is SNHLY and CDR2 is FYNNEI in the germline V gene. CDR3 sequence reads: CASTAVGGNTEAFF. CDR3 coding DNA: TGTGCCAGCACCGCCGTGGGGGGGAACACTGAAGCTTTCTTT.